The text below deals with one T cell receptor (beta chain). Its antigen remains undetermined. It has no much larger one-base neighbor in the sample; base qualities were not kept. The donors were included in the validation cohort of over a hundred subjects, a group kept apart from the approximately 670-subject first cohort. The data belong to a study of cytomegalovirus exposure and HLA in healthy donors (dated by TCRdb to about 2017). For context, the study as a whole: According to a later analysis, one platform produced both the 110 or so validation repertoires and the roughly 640 repertoires of the first cohort. The study aimed to test whether cataloging public T cell receptors could reveal signatures of past pathogen exposure. Along with the approximately 700-subject first cohort, a separate validation cohort of over a hundred different subjects was used. The study combined high-throughput TCR immunosequencing, statistical association of individual TCRs with disease status, and machine learning to predict cytomegalovirus infection status.

Libraries were prepared through the immunoSEQ multiplex PCR assay. Processing in the source paper ran as follows. A statistical classification framework was built to diagnose cytomegalovirus status from the catalog of TCR beta chain sequences. Entries here come from immuneACCESS through TCRdb and include only in-frame sequences with V and J called. Some clones fail to appear in such tables; in the studies checked, an unresolved V gene covers under half of the shortfall, and the cause of the remainder is unknown. Clone size and V and J calls were adopted from that table, with D and trimming inferred from the DNA. The sample profile shows 200,000 to 300,000 clones; 70% to 90% of them were found once. 0.95% to 1.5% of the sample is held by the ten biggest clonotypes. Spanning cysteine to phenylalanine, the CDR3 consists of 15 amino acids. This entry keeps only the CDR3 DNA: 45 bases, framed from base 1. The germline V gene (reference sequence) provides CDR1 MNHEY and CDR2 SMNVEV. From V the trimming removes 6 bases and from J it removes 3 bases, while the gene matches leave 8 bases of the junction unaccounted for.

What the work shows at the level of the full study, not this receptor alone: All 130 or so repertoires were used to score co-occurrence in the validation cohort in a later analysis, because that analysis had no HLA typing for the cohort. It was suggested by the authors that the approach could potentially be generalized to other disease states and immunological phenotypes. Most TCR sequences were observed very rarely across donors, whereas some public TCRs were present in many individuals. In vitro tests confirmed that a few of the cytomegalovirus-associated TCR beta chains recognize cytomegalovirus antigens. In the study, around 160 TCR beta chains were listed as associated with cytomegalovirus. Of the cluster scores, roughly 95% were above 0 in a later analysis, which found that TCRs clustered in the first cohort also tended to co-occur in the 120 or so validation repertoires. In both the original and validation cohorts, the classifier was reported to diagnose cytomegalovirus status with high specificity and sensitivity.

Source material: PBMCs. The V and J genes are TRBV27 and TRBJ2-7, with 10 central nucleotides matching TRBD2. This TCR derives from a woman in her twenties or thirties in good health and CMV-seropositive. The CDR3 reads as follows: CASRPAGTSDYEQYF. The nucleotide sequence reads TGTGCCAGCAGACCCGCCGGGACTAGCGACTACGAGCAGTACTTC.